Listed below are T cell receptor beta chains from one sample, sequenced in a study of technical replicates of blood from a handful of donors. Libraries were prepared by immunoSEQ multiplex PCR; TCRdb keeps only in-frame clonotypes and omits some of them. The sample lists 75,000 to 100,000 clones, around nine tenths seen once, with over 0.25% in the top ten. Sequencing input: T cells isolated from PBMCs. The receptors were gathered from a human donor in good health. Both conserved end residues are part of each CDR3. D genes are given only for firm matches. Expanded clones get a size class; other rows say once, few or many, or leave the size out.

len	abundance	d_gene	v_gene	j_gene	CDR3aa	CDR3nt
15	.	.	TRBV19	TRBJ1-1	CASERNRASGTEAFF	TGTGCCAGCGAACGAAACAGGGCGTCGGGCACTGAAGCTTTCTTT
12	.	.	TRBV25-1	TRBJ2-7	CASSEQGVEQYF	TGTGCCAGCAGTGAACAAGGGGTCGAGCAGTACTTC
13	.	.	TRBV7-8	TRBJ2-7	CASSSRMSYEQYF	TGTGCCAGCAGCTCTCGTATGTCCTACGAGCAGTACTTC
15	.	TRBD1	TRBV6-1	TRBJ1-5	CASNPDGQGFQPQHF	TGTGCCAGCAACCCCGACGGACAGGGTTTCCAGCCCCAGCATTTT
17	.	TRBD1	TRBV14	TRBJ1-1	CASSRTGGAALMSEAFF	TGTGCCAGCAGCCGAACAGGGGGGGCGGCCCTAATGTCTGAAGCTTTCTTT
14	.	TRBD2	TRBV27	TRBJ2-1	CASRDGRAYNEQFF	TGTGCCAGCAGGGACGGGAGGGCCTACAATGAGCAGTTCTTC
14	.	.	TRBV7-9	TRBJ1-3	CASSPNHSGNTIYF	TGTGCCAGCAGCCCTAATCATTCTGGAAACACCATATATTTT
14	few	.	TRBV19	TRBJ1-1	CASTLGGMNTEAFF	TGTGCCAGTACCTTAGGGGGAATGAACACTGAAGCTTTCTTT
15	.	TRBD1	TRBV28	TRBJ1-5	CASRAGTGANQPQHF	TGTGCCAGCAGGGCCGGGACAGGGGCGAATCAGCCCCAGCATTTT
16	.	TRBD1	TRBV5-1	TRBJ1-2	CASSLAVGQEKYGYTF	TGCGCCAGCAGCTTGGCCGTAGGACAGGAAAAATATGGCTACACCTTC
16	.	TRBD2	TRBV5-8	TRBJ2-5	CASSNGLAEAKETQYF	TGTGCCAGCAGCAACGGACTAGCGGAGGCAAAAGAGACCCAGTACTTC
16	.	.	TRBV30	TRBJ1-3	CAWGPRRVLTGNTIYF	TGTGCCTGGGGCCCTCGTCGGGTCCTTACTGGAAACACCATATATTTT
13	.	TRBD1	TRBV27	TRBJ1-5	CASRQGSNQPQHF	TGTGCCAGTAGACAGGGGAGCAATCAGCCCCAGCATTTT
13	.	.	TRBV27	TRBJ2-1	CASTFGGHNEQFF	TGTGCCAGCACCTTTGGGGGCCACAATGAGCAGTTCTTC
14	.	TRBD1	TRBV5-6	TRBJ2-7	CASSSQGISYEQYF	TGTGCCAGCAGCTCACAGGGGATCTCCTACGAGCAGTACTTC
15	.	TRBD1	TRBV27	TRBJ1-2	CASSFLGQGYYGYTF	TGTGCCAGCAGTTTTTTGGGACAGGGGTACTATGGCTACACCTTC
14	.	.	TRBV10-2	TRBJ1-2	CASSSGRGYGGYTF	TGCGCCAGCAGTAGCGGCAGGGGTTACGGCGGCTACACCTTC
14	.	.	TRBV5-1	TRBJ1-5	CASSPWQEDQPQHF	TGCGCCAGCAGCCCTTGGCAAGAGGATCAGCCCCAGCATTTT
21	.	TRBD1	TRBV12-5	TRBJ2-3	CASGLVPIVRSGTGLKDTQYF	TGTGCTAGTGGTTTGGTCCCCATAGTAAGATCCGGGACAGGTTTAAAAGATACGCAGTATTTT
15	.	TRBD1	TRBV7-9	TRBJ2-7	CASSPGQGASHEQYF	TGTGCCAGCAGCCCCGGACAGGGGGCCAGCCACGAGCAGTACTTC
14	.	TRBD2	TRBV30	TRBJ2-1	CAWLAGEALNEQFF	TGTGCCTGGTTAGCGGGGGAGGCTTTGAATGAGCAGTTCTTC
16	.	.	TRBV5-5	TRBJ1-1	CASSFGGSRLNTEAFF	TGTGCCAGCAGCTTTGGGGGCAGTCGGTTGAACACTGAAGCTTTCTTT
14	.	TRBD1	TRBV5-8	TRBJ2-7	CASTQWGQGYEQYF	TGTGCCAGCACCCAATGGGGACAGGGTTACGAGCAGTACTTC
11	.	.	TRBV5-1	TRBJ2-1	CASSRLDEQFF	TGCGCCAGCAGCCGGTTGGATGAGCAGTTCTTC
15	.	.	TRBV7-8	TRBJ1-5	CASSPDRVFYQPQHF	TGTGCCAGCAGCCCCGACAGAGTTTTCTATCAGCCCCAGCATTTT
14	.	TRBD1	TRBV11-1	TRBJ1-1	CASSDRQGIAEAFF	TGTGCCAGCAGCGACCGACAGGGTATCGCTGAAGCTTTCTTT
17	.	TRBD1	TRBV9	TRBJ1-2	CASSTRDRGAPDYGYTF	TGTGCCAGCAGCACCCGGGACAGGGGCGCCCCCGACTATGGCTACACCTTC
11	.	.	TRBV20-1	TRBJ1-4	CSAFGGEGLFF	TGCAGTGCTTTCGGCGGGGAGGGACTGTTTTTT
15	once	.	TRBV2	TRBJ1-1	CASSDTGYTNTEAFF	TGTGCCAGCAGTGATACCGGGTACACGAACACTGAAGCTTTCTTT
12	.	TRBD2	TRBV5-1	TRBJ2-5	CASSWEGETQYF	TGCGCCAGCAGTTGGGAGGGAGAGACCCAGTACTTC
17	.	.	TRBV18	TRBJ1-4	CASSHSLTDPTNEKLFF	TGTGCCAGCTCTCACTCGCTGACAGATCCAACTAATGAAAAACTGTTTTTT
12	once	.	TRBV2	TRBJ1-3	CASTSSGNTIYF	TGTGCCAGTACATCGTCTGGAAACACCATATATTTT
15	.	TRBD2	TRBV7-9	TRBJ2-1	CASSLPSGVYNEQFF	TGTGCCAGCAGCTTACCCAGCGGGGTTTACAATGAGCAGTTCTTC
15	few	.	TRBV18	TRBJ1-1	CASSPPGLMNTEAFF	TGTGCCAGCTCACCTCCGGGACTGATGAACACTGAAGCTTTCTTT
11	.	.	TRBV28	TRBJ1-1	CASSVRDEAFF	TGTGCCAGCAGTGTCCGGGATGAAGCTTTCTTT
15	.	.	TRBV19	TRBJ2-3	CASSMRHAPTDTQYF	TGTGCCAGTAGTATGCGGCATGCCCCAACAGATACGCAGTATTTT
17	.	.	TRBV28	TRBJ2-1	CASSPLRGSPSYNEQFF	TGTGCCAGCAGTCCTTTAAGGGGGAGTCCCTCCTACAATGAGCAGTTCTTC
17	.	TRBD1	TRBV5-1	TRBJ1-3	CASSSGTGVLSGNTIYF	TGCGCCAGCAGCTCCGGGACAGGGGTACTCTCTGGAAACACCATATATTTT
15	.	TRBD1	TRBV5-1	TRBJ2-7	CASSLQGYTSYEQYF	TGCGCCAGCAGCTTACAGGGGTATACCTCCTACGAGCAGTACTTC
12	few	.	TRBV2	TRBJ2-7	CASRGLSYEQYF	TGTGCCAGCAGGGGACTCTCCTACGAGCAGTACTTC
16	.	.	TRBV6-5	TRBJ1-6	CASSYSSGSYNSPLHF	TGTGCCAGCAGTTACTCTTCAGGCTCCTATAATTCACCCCTCCACTTT
11	.	.	TRBV7-9	TRBJ1-1	CASLGALEAFF	TGTGCCAGCCTGGGGGCCCTTGAGGCTTTCTTT
12	.	.	TRBV10-1	TRBJ1-1	CATMDPGTEAFF	TGCGCCACCATGGACCCGGGGACTGAAGCTTTCTTT
13	.	.	TRBV6-5	TRBJ2-1	CASSPPNVYEQFF	TGTGCCAGCAGCCCCCCTAACGTGTATGAGCAGTTCTTC
15	.	.	TRBV11-3	TRBJ1-4	CASSSPGAANEKLFF	TGTGCCAGCAGCTCACCGGGAGCCGCTAATGAAAAACTGTTTTTT
14	once	.	TRBV6-5	TRBJ2-1	CASSSQGLWNEQFF	TGTGCCAGCAGTAGTCAGGGGTTGTGGAATGAGCAGTTCTTC
16	.	TRBD1	TRBV7-8	TRBJ1-5	CASSLAGGQGYQPQHF	TGTGCCAGCAGCTTAGCTGGGGGACAGGGGTATCAGCCCCAGCATTTT
16	.	.	TRBV6-1	TRBJ2-3	CASSGRQEWATDTQYF	TGTGCCAGCAGTGGCCGACAGGAATGGGCCACAGATACGCAGTATTTT
14	.	TRBD1	TRBV28	TRBJ1-1	CASSLAGTDTEAFF	TGTGCCAGCAGTTTAGCGGGGACAGACACTGAAGCTTTCTTT
15	.	.	TRBV5-1	TRBJ1-1	CASSSRPTQNTEAFF	TGCGCCAGCAGCTCCCGTCCCACTCAAAACACTGAAGCTTTCTTT